Shown below are 2 T cell receptor beta chains from a single sample sequenced in a study of T cell responses to AZD1222 COVID-19 vaccine (dated by TCRdb to the early 2020s). Sample time point, as interpreted from the label and publication: baseline before first vaccination. The treatment or condition label for this specimen denotes: meningococcal conjugate vaccine given as trial control. Libraries came from the immunoSEQ multiplex PCR assay. This immuneACCESS table, as held by TCRdb, lists in-frame sequences with V and J called but not all clones. Of the missing ones, under half trace to an unresolved V gene in checked studies; the others have no known cause. The table for this sample lists 90,000 to 110,000 clones; around 90% of them were counted only once. Roughly 13% of the sample rests with the top ten. The material was peripheral blood, obtained on day 0 of MenACWY control vaccination. These receptor sequences come from an adult in good health.

V and J are TRBV5-8 and TRBJ2-7; TRBD1 might be the D (5 bases). Germline V gene sequence: CDR1 SGHTS, CDR2 YDEGEE. V lost 4 bases to trimming and J lost 1 base, with 15 bases between them. This CDR3 contains 15 residues. The CDR3: CASSRHRPRSYEQYF. DNA of the CDR3: TGTGCCAGCAGCCGGCACAGGCCCAGGTCCTACGAGCAGTACTTC. The full variable domain, with the rest looked up from reference TRBV5-8 and TRBJ2-7, is EAGVTQSPTHLIKTRGQQATLRCSPISGHTSVYWYQQALGLGLQFLLWYDEGEERNRGNFPPRFSGRQFPNYSSELNVNALELEDSALYLCASSRHRPRSYEQYFGPGTRLTVT.

This clone was counted a single time. The rearrangement uses TRBV10-1 and TRBJ1-1; D is ambiguous. Germline V lookup: CDR1 WNHNN, CDR2 SYGVQD (reference sequence). Trimming pared 1 base from V and 0 bases from J, leaving 3 bases between. There are 13 residues in the CDR3. CDR3 amino acids: CASSELVNTEAFF. The CDR3 bases are TGCGCCAGCAGTGAGTTAGTGAACACTGAAGCTTTCTTT.